One T cell receptor (beta chain) is described in this entry. What it binds is not known. Data came from immunoSEQ multiplex PCR; TCRdb stores just in-frame clones and leaves some out. The sample shows 4,500 to 6,000 clones, 65% to 70% of them seen only once. The data belong to a study of CD8 T cell repertoires and HIV-1 epitope variants. Study-level background: Separate wells received one of Twenty-five Gag or Nef variant peptides. T cells were cultured for nine to ten days with cytokines added on days 3 and 7.

This CDR3 has 13 residues. V lost 5 bases to trimming and J lost 6 bases, with 11 bases between them. Germline V gene lookup returns CDR1 SGHNT and CDR2 YENEEA. The sample was cultured CD8+ T cells derived from PBMCs. The TCR was taken from a male donor with HIV. The chain is built from TRBV11-3 and TRBJ2-1, with D perhaps matching TRBD2 (6 bases). This chain's CDR3 is CASSVGGVNEQFF. For the CDR3, the DNA is TGTGCCAGCAGCGTCGGGGGAGTCAATGAGCAGTTCTTC. The variable domain in full, with the rest retrieved from reference TRBV11-3 and TRBJ2-1, is EAGVVQSPRYKIIEKKQPVAFWCNPISGHNTLYWYLQNLGQGPELLIRYENEEAVDDSQLPKDRFSAERLKGVDSTLKIQPAELGDSAVYLCASSVGGVNEQFFGPGTRLTVL.